This T cell receptor (beta chain) emerged from a study of T cells after yellow fever vaccination (dated by TCRdb to 2018 to 2020). Context from the whole study: The SMART-Seq v4 Ultra Low Input RNA kit was used to prepare libraries from fractions with low cell numbers. To follow T-cell clones before and after primary and booster YFV17D yellow fever vaccination, bulk TCR alpha and beta repertoires were sequenced over time. Two healthy male donors, one aged 18 to 30 and one aged 30 to 39 years, made up the cohort. Blood was drawn at multiple timepoints before and after primary and secondary immunization, with bulk PBMC replicates and cell subsets isolated.

V and J lose 2 bases and 10 bases, and a span of 22 bases separates them. The CDR1 and CDR2 encoded by the germline V gene are SGHRS and YFSETQ. The cysteine opens and the phenylalanine closes a CDR3 of 16 amino acids. Kept here is only the CDR3 DNA, which spans 48 bases and is read in frame from base 1. The sample holds a few counts of this clonotype. Its cognate antigen has yet to be identified. One base away there is no much larger clone; base qualities are not given. Overall results and qualifications from the work: After the booster, most clones that had expanded after primary vaccination were detected again (around 96% of CD4 and around nine tenths of CD8), suggesting broad maintenance of memory. Computational filtering was required because FACS-sorted repertoires could contain abundant contaminating clonotypes from the bulk population. Because only a couple of donors were included in the study, the extent to which the findings can be generalized is limited. A small share of clonotypes occurred in both CD4 and CD8 compartments, likely arising from convergent recombination. Compared with the primary T-cell response, the secondary T-cell response was faster but weaker, reaching its peak on day 5 rather than on day 15.

Sample treatment or condition, as interpreted from the label and publication: live attenuated yellow fever vaccine strain. A standard Ficoll-Paque protocol was used to isolate PBMCs from peripheral blood. Dynabeads CD4 and CD8 positive selection kits were used to isolate the CD4 and CD8 T-cell fractions. TriZol was used to extract RNA from bulk PBMCs, from CD4 and CD8 fractions, and from dextramer-positive and dextramer-negative fractions. TCR cDNA was synthesized by 5'RACE template switching, through which a universal primer site and unique molecular identifiers were introduced. cDNA synthesis was primed from both the TCR alpha and TCR beta constant segments. Library amplification involved two PCR steps, and the second step added sample barcodes and sequencing adapters. Libraries were sequenced on Illumina HiSeq 2500 (2x100 bp) or NovaSeq (2x150 bp). As for the authors' bioinformatics: MIGEC was used to demultiplex reads and collapse the reads into UMI consensus sequences, and MiXCR was used for V(D)J alignment. Clonotypes responding to the vaccine were identified with edgeR on replicate PBMC samples, with the criteria of FDR below 0.01 and a log2 fold change above 5 up to day 15. Bulk clonotypes were assigned CD4 or CD8 identity according to which sequenced CD4 or CD8 repertoire held them at higher abundance. TCRdb reprocessing: public reads trimmed at Q25 with fastp, clones called with MiXCR, in-frame beta chains kept. All rows with the same CDR3 protein become a single entry with the most common DNA and genes. Clone size and V and J calls follow TCRdb, not the original study. Within this sample are tens of thousands of distinct CDR3 sequences, with 7.3% of them counted one time only. Around 30% of the sample comes from the top ten.

This sequence was found in a young man who received the YFV17D yellow fever vaccine. In this chain, TRBV5-1 is recombined with TRBJ2-1; a tentative D call is TRBD2 (9 bases match). The sequencing here drew on CD8+ T cells sorted from PBMCs, taken about 10 days after the first yellow fever vaccination. For the CDR3, the sequence is CASSFRGRGGPEEQFF. The DNA reads as follows: TGCGCCAGCAGCTTCAGGGGGCGGGGGGGCCCAGAAGAGCAGTTCTTC. The CDR3, completed at both ends by the reference TRBV5-1 and TRBJ2-1 genes, gives the full variable domain KAGVTQTPRYLIKTRGQQVTLSCSPISGHRSVSWYQQTPGQGLQFLFEYFSETQRNKGNFPGRFSGRQFSNSRSEMNVSTLELGDSALYLCASSFRGRGGPEEQFFGPGTRLTVL.